The clone carrying this TCR beta chain has at least ten counts. J was trimmed by 4 bases and V by 0 bases; bases with no gene match: 0. Germline V gene data show CDR1 as GTSNPN and CDR2 as SVGIG (reference sequence). The CDR3 has 14 residues. Tregs were sorted as CD4+CD25+CD127-/low cells. Using its own MiXCR run on the 5' RACE reads, TCRdb lists one record per CDR3 protein. Of some 32,000 distinct CDR3 sequences detected, around 27% appear once; the ten largest clones hold around 2.3%. This TCR was sampled from a female donor with breast cancer. Source material: tumor-infiltrating Tregs sorted from the breast tumor. The chain is built from TRBV30 and TRBJ2-7; 13 bases align to TRBD2. CDR3 loop: CAWSVLAGGYEQYF. Here the CDR3 DNA reads TGTGCCTGGAGTGTACTAGCGGGAGGGTACGAGCAGTACTTC.